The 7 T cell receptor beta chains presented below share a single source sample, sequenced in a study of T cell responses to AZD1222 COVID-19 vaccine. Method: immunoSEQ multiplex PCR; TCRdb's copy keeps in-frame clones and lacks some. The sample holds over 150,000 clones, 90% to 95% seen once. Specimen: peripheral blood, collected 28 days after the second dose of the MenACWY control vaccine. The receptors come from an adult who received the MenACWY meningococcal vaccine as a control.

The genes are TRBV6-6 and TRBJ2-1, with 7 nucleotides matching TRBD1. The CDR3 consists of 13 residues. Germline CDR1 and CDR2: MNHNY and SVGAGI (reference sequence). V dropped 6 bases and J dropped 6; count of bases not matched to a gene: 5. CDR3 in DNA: TGTGCCAGCAGCAAAAGACAGGGCAATGAGCAGTTCTTC. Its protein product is CASSKRQGNEQFF.

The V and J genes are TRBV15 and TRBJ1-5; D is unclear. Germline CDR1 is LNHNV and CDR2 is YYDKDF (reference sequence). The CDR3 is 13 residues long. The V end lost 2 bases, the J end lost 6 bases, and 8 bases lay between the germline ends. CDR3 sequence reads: CATSRSVSQPQHF. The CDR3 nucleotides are TGTGCCACCAGCAGATCGGTTAGTCAGCCCCAGCATTTT.

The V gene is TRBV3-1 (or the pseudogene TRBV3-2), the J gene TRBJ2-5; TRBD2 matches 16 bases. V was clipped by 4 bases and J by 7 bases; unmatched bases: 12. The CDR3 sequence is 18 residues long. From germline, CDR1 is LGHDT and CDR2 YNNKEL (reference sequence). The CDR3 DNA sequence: TGTGCCAGCAGCCCAGAAGGGACTAGCGGGGGGGGACGGAGGACCCAGTACTTC. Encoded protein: CASSPEGTSGGGRRTQYF.

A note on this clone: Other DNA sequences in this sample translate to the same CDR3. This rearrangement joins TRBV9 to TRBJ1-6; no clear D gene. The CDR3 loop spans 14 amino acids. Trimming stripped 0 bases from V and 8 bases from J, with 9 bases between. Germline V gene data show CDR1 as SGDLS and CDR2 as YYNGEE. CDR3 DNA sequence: TGTGCCAGCAGCGTAGGGGGTGAGGATTCACCCCTCCACTTT. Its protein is CASSVGGEDSPLHF.

DNA of the CDR3: TGCGCCAGCAGCCAAGATCAGTGGATCTCCCCCGGGACAGGCACCCTAGACTATGGCTACACCTTC. It encodes CASSQDQWISPGTGTLDYGYTF. The V call is TRBV4-1, the J call TRBJ1-2, with TRBD1 matching over 8 bases. CDR1 and CDR2 from the germline V gene are MGHRA and YSYEKL. The CDR3 loop spans 22 amino acids. Trimming took 0 bases from V and 3 from J; bases not matched to a gene: 24.

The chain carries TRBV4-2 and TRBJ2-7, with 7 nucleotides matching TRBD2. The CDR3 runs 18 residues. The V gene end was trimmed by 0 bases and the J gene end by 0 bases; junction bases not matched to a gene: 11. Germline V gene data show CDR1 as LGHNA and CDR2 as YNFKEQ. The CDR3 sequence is CASSQDAWASGVSYEQYF. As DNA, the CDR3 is TGTGCCAGCAGCCAAGATGCCTGGGCCAGCGGGGTCTCCTACGAGCAGTACTTC.

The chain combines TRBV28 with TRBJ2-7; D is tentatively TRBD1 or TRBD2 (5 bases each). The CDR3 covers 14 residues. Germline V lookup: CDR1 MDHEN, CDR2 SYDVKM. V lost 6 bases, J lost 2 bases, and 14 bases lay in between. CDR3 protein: CASRPPGDPYEQYF. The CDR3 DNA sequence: TGTGCCAGCAGGCCCCCCGGGGACCCCTACGAGCAGTACTTC.